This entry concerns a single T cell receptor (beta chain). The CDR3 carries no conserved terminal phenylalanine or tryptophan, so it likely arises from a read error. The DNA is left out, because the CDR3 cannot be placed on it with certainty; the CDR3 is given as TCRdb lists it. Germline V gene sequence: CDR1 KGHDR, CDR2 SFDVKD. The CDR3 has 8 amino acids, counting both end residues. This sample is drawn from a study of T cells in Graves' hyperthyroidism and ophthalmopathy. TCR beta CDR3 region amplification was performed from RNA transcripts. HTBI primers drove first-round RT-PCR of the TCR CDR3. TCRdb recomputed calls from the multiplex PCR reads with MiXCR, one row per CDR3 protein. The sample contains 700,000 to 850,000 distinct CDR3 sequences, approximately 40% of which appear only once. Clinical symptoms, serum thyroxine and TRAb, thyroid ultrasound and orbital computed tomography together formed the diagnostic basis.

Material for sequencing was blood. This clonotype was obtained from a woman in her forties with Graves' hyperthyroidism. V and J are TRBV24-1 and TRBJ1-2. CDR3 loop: CATSDLQG.